The 29 T cell receptor beta chains presented below share a single source sample, sequenced in a study of beta chain features in type 1 diabetes. These receptors are not linked to any known antigen. Every isolated RNA sample was fully reverse transcribed, so sequencing captured expressed TCRB transcripts. Using immunoSEQ multiplex PCR, the repertoire was profiled, and TCRdb retains in-frame clones only, with some absent. The table has 130,000 to 150,000 clones, 10% to 15% seen once. Broader study findings: Shorter TCRB CDR3s, moderately but significantly so, marked every one of the four CD4+ subsets in Type 1 diabetes patients.

Sample: central memory CD4+ T cells from blood. Source of these receptors: a man aged 18 to 29 with type 1 diabetes.

This chain connects TRBV9 to TRBJ1-6; 7 bases align to TRBD1. Germline values: CDR1 SGDLS, CDR2 YYNGEE. The CDR3 consists of 15 residues. Unmatched junction bases numbered 2, after V lost 0 bases and J lost 5 bases. The CDR3 here is CASSVGDRDNSPLHF. DNA of the CDR3: TGTGCCAGCAGCGTAGGAGACAGGGATAATTCACCCCTCCACTTT.

This clone has just a few counts. This chain joins TRBV6-4 and TRBJ2-7; D not certain. Germline V lookup: CDR1 MRHNA, CDR2 SNTAGT. The CDR3 runs 12 residues. Trimming pared 5 bases from V and 7 bases from J, leaving 12 bases between. CDR3 in DNA: TGTGCCAGCAGTCACATTGCGGATGAGCAGTACTTC. It is translated as CASSHIADEQYF.

This sequence joins TRBV4-2 and TRBJ2-7; perhaps TRBD2 as D (6 bases). The CDR3 consists of 14 residues. Germline V gene data show CDR1 as LGHNA and CDR2 as YNFKEQ. Deletions cut 0 bases from V and 2 bases from J, with 8 bases between. CDR3 DNA: TGTGCCAGCAGCCAAGAGGGGGGACCCTACGAGCAGTACTTC. Amino acid sequence: CASSQEGGPYEQYF.

This chain links TRBV7-3 with TRBJ1-1, with D hard to call. Germline CDR1 and CDR2: SGHTA and FQGTGA. Between the trimmed V and J ends, which lost 7 bases and 3 bases, there was a span of 12 bases. The CDR3 sequence is 13 residues long. The CDR3 here is CASTNEWHTEAFF. DNA of the CDR3: TGTGCCAGCACAAATGAGTGGCACACTGAAGCTTTCTTT.

The V call is TRBV6-1, the J call TRBJ1-1; the D gene is possibly TRBD1 (5 bases). The CDR3 is 13 amino acids. V was shortened by 8 bases and J by 0 bases, with 10 bases between the two germline ends. CDR1 and CDR2 from the germline V gene are MNHNS and SASEGT. The CDR3 coding sequence is TGTGCCAGCGGCGCGGGGCTGAACACTGAAGCTTTCTTT. It encodes CASGAGLNTEAFF.

J is TRBJ2-7 and V is TRBV9; D is perhaps TRBD1 (6 bases). CDR3 length: 15 amino acids. Per germline, CDR1 SGDLS and CDR2 YYNGEE. V lost 0 bases and J 4 bases, leaving 14 bases between the germline ends. As DNA, the CDR3 is TGTGCCAGCAGCGTAGAGGGGATTGGACAGTACGAGCAGTACTTC. It encodes CASSVEGIGQYEQYF.

V usage is TRBV28 and J usage is TRBJ1-1; perhaps TRBD1 as D (5 bases). The CDR3 has 15 amino acids. The germline CDR1 and CDR2 sequences are MDHEN and SYDVKM. Trimming took off 5 bases at V and 0 bases at J, with 13 bases between the two ends. CDR3 sequence reads: CASSLRVTMNTEAFF. The DNA of the CDR3 is TGTGCCAGCAGTCTCAGGGTAACCATGAACACTGAAGCTTTCTTT.

This clone turned up a few times. The V gene is TRBV28, the J gene TRBJ1-2; 12 bases map to TRBD1. Germline values: CDR1 MDHEN, CDR2 SYDVKM. Trimming at V came to 4 bases and at J to 4 bases, leaving 7 bases not matched to a gene. The CDR3 has 16 residues. CDR3 sequence reads: CASSSDPGQGAYGYTF. CDR3 DNA: TGTGCCAGCAGTTCCGATCCGGGACAGGGGGCCTATGGCTACACCTTC.

A few counts support this clone. The rearrangement uses TRBV5-4 and TRBJ2-7; TRBD1 or TRBD2 may be the D gene (5 bases each). Germline V gene data show CDR1 as SGHNT and CDR2 as YYREEE (reference sequence). The CDR3 loop spans 14 amino acids. The germline V and J ends were trimmed by 6 bases and 4 bases, with 17 bases remaining between them. CDR3 region: CASTSTGDGYEQYF. CDR3 in DNA: TGTGCCAGCACCTCAACCGGGGACGGATACGAGCAGTACTTC.

In its sample, this clone was seen a few times. V and J are TRBV5-1 and TRBJ2-7, with D possibly TRBD1 on 6 matching bases. This CDR3 has 12 residues. Germline assignment: CDR1 SGHRS and CDR2 YFSETQ. Trimming pared 4 bases from V and 5 bases from J, leaving 10 bases between. The CDR3 spells CASSPHRDEQYF. CDR3 DNA sequence: TGCGCCAGCAGCCCGCACAGGGACGAGCAGTACTTC.

The table lists this clone with a few counts. Other DNA sequences in this sample translate to the same CDR3. J is TRBJ1-1 and V is TRBV30; no definite D call. The V gene lost 3 bases and the J gene lost 0 bases, with 8 bases spanning the gap. CDR1 and CDR2 from the germline V gene are GTSNPN and SVGIG (reference sequence). The CDR3 has 13 residues. The CDR3 bases are TGTGCCTGGAGCCCGGTAGTGAACACTGAAGCTTTCTTT. It translates to CAWSPVVNTEAFF.

The V gene is TRBV27, the J gene TRBJ1-2, with D perhaps TRBD1 (6 bases). Germline lookup yields CDR1 MNHEY and CDR2 SMNVEV (reference sequence). Between the trimmed V and J ends, which lost 6 bases and 7 bases, there was a span of 12 bases. The CDR3 spans 12 residues. CDR3 amino acids: CASSTGSRGYTF. In nucleotides, the CDR3 is TGTGCCAGCAGCACAGGGAGTCGTGGCTACACCTTC.

The gene calls are TRBV6-5 and TRBJ1-5, with TRBD1 identical over 9 bases. CDR1 and CDR2 from the germline V gene are MNHEY and SVGAGI. CDR3 length equals 15 residues. Losses at the gene ends were 5 bases for V and 7 bases for J; bases not matched to a gene: 9. This CDR3 reads CASSLTGQGKQPQHF. The CDR3 DNA reads as TGTGCCAGCAGTCTAACGGGACAGGGAAAACAGCCCCAGCATTTT.

The V call is TRBV7-9, the J call TRBJ1-2; tentatively, D is TRBD1 (5 bases). V gave up 5 bases and J gave up 0 bases, with 19 bases separating them. This CDR3 has 17 amino acids. Germline CDR1 and CDR2: SEHNR and FQNEAQ (reference sequence). For the CDR3, the DNA is TGTGCCAGCAGCCCCTCTGGGGGGGGTCGAGCTAACTATGGCTACACCTTC. Translation gives CASSPSGGGRANYGYTF.

This clone has more than one count but fewer than ten. The CDR3 DNA reads as TGTGCCAGTAGTGTAGGGGAGACCCAGTACTTC. Protein: CASSVGETQYF. V is TRBV19 and J is TRBJ2-5; D is unclear. Between the trimmed V and J ends, which lost 5 bases and 5 bases, there was a span of 6 bases. The CDR3 is 11 residues long. The V gene's germline CDR1 is LNHDA and CDR2 SQIVND (reference sequence).

This clone was detected only a few times. The genes are TRBV29-1 and TRBJ1-6; D unresolved. The CDR3 has 14 residues. Trimming took 5 bases from V and 5 from J, leaving 13 bases between them. Germline CDR1 reads SQVTM; CDR2 reads ANQGSEA. In DNA form, the CDR3 reads TGCAGCGTTTTGGACGGGCTAAATAATTCACCCCTCCACTTT. Amino acids: CSVLDGLNNSPLHF.

The chain links TRBV7-2 to TRBJ2-1; D gene ambiguous. Deletions cut 1 base from V and 6 bases from J, with 7 bases between. This CDR3 has 13 amino acids. Germline CDR1 SGHTA, CDR2 FQGNSA. CDR3 loop: CASSLGLSNEQFF. CDR3 in DNA: TGTGCCAGCAGCTTAGGACTCAGCAATGAGCAGTTCTTC.

This clone was seen only a few times. The genes are TRBV9 and TRBJ2-5, with TRBD1 as a possible D gene (5 bases). This CDR3 contains 12 residues. Trimming stripped 2 bases from V and 5 bases from J, with 7 bases between. The germline gives CDR1 SGDLS, CDR2 YYNGEE. This CDR3 is CASSVGPETQYF. The CDR3 bases are TGTGCCAGCAGCGTGGGGCCGGAGACCCAGTACTTC.

This clone was detected a few times. The genes are TRBV25-1 and TRBJ2-5; D uncertain. CDR1 is MGHDK and CDR2 is SYGVNS in the germline V gene. The CDR3 length is 15 residues. The ends were cut back, 3 bases at V and 5 bases at J, with 16 bases in the middle. The CDR3 loop is CASSDPARFSETQYF. The CDR3 bases are TGTGCCAGCAGTGACCCCGCCAGGTTCAGTGAGACCCAGTACTTC.

This clone has a count of ten or more. This chain joins TRBV28 and TRBJ2-5, with 7 bases fitting TRBD1. The CDR3 is 14 amino acids. Per the germline V gene, CDR1 is MDHEN and CDR2 is SYDVKM. J gave up 5 bases and V 5 bases, and 8 bases lay outside the gene matches. The CDR3 loop is CASSTPTGMETQYF. Here the CDR3 DNA reads TGTGCCAGCAGTACCCCGACAGGGATGGAGACCCAGTACTTC.

This sequence joins TRBV5-6 and TRBJ2-3; 9 bases map to TRBD1. Trimming took 2 bases from V and 1 from J; bases not matched to a gene: 2. The CDR3 runs 15 residues. Per germline, CDR1 SGHDT and CDR2 YYEEEE. The CDR3 sequence: CASSFRDRGTDTQYF. The CDR3 DNA reads as TGTGCCAGCAGCTTCCGGGACAGGGGCACAGATACGCAGTATTTT.

The CDR3 nucleotides read TGTGCCAGCAGGGGACAGCTGTACGAGCAGTACTTC. Its protein is CASRGQLYEQYF. The chain combines TRBV2 with TRBJ2-7, with 7 positions matching TRBD1. This CDR3 is 12 amino acids long. V shed 6 bases, J shed 4 bases, and the junction held 3 bases outside the gene matches. CDR1 is SNHLY, CDR2 FYNNEI, per germline.

V usage is TRBV6-5 and J usage is TRBJ2-7, with TRBD1 matching 9 bases. Looked up from germline, CDR1 is MNHEY and CDR2 is SVGAGI. Losses at the gene ends were 4 bases for V and 7 bases for J; bases not matched to a gene: 11. There are 15 residues in the CDR3. In nucleotides, the CDR3 is TGTGCCAGCAGTTCGGTCAAGGACAGGGGCCGAGAGCAGTACTTC. It specifies CASSSVKDRGREQYF.

The chain uses TRBV7-2 and TRBJ2-6; D possibly matches TRBD1 or TRBD2 (5 bases each). CDR1 and CDR2 from the germline V gene are SGHTA and FQGNSA. This CDR3 spans 16 amino acids. The ends were cut back, 5 bases at V and 4 bases at J, with 15 bases in the middle. CDR3 loop: CASSQAAGPGANVLTF. CDR3 nucleotides: TGTGCCAGCAGCCAAGCGGCAGGGCCCGGGGCCAACGTCCTGACTTTC. The full variable domain, completed using reference TRBV7-2 and TRBJ2-6, is GAGVSQSPSNKVTEKGKDVELRCDPISGHTALYWYRQSLGQGLEFLIYFQGNSAPDKSGLPSDRFSAERTGGSVSTLTIQRTQQEDSAVYLCASSQAAGPGANVLTFGAGSRLTVL.

The chain recombines TRBV7-8 with TRBJ2-5, with 9 bases aligning to TRBD1. The J call is doubtful: the DNA matches TRBJ2-7 better. The CDR3 spans 14 residues. The V gene's germline CDR1 is SGHVS and CDR2 FQNEAQ. The CDR3 sequence: CASSFGTGLDEQYF. CDR3 nucleotide sequence: TGTGCCAGCAGCTTCGGGACAGGGTTGGACGAGCAGTACTTC.

The V and J genes are TRBV9 and TRBJ2-1, with 9 bases lining up with TRBD2. CDR3 length equals 15 residues. J was trimmed by 7 bases and V by 0 bases; bases with no gene match: 5. The germline gives CDR1 SGDLS, CDR2 YYNGEE. CDR3 DNA sequence: TGTGCCAGCAGCGTAGCAGCGGGGGGATGGAATGAGCAGTTCTTC. This gives the protein CASSVAAGGWNEQFF.

The V gene is TRBV5-1, the J gene TRBJ2-5; 10 bases are a match to TRBD2. Germline CDR1 and CDR2: SGHRS and YFSETQ. J lost 0 bases, V lost 4 bases, and 3 bases had no gene match. CDR3 length equals 15 residues. The DNA for the CDR3 is TGCGCCAGCAGCAGGGGACTAGCGAACCAAGAGACCCAGTACTTC. It specifies CASSRGLANQETQYF.

The rearrangement links TRBV19 to TRBJ2-5; no firm D call. The CDR3 has 12 residues. Germline V gene lookup returns CDR1 LNHDA and CDR2 SQIVND (reference sequence). V was clipped by 7 bases and J by 1 base, with 7 bases between them. The CDR3: CASTGIQETQYF. The CDR3 DNA sequence: TGTGCCAGTACTGGGATCCAAGAGACCCAGTACTTC.

This clone has a handful of counts. The chain is built from TRBV18 and TRBJ1-5, with D hard to call. The CDR3 loop spans 14 amino acids. Germline lookup yields CDR1 KGHSH and CDR2 LQKENI. Trimming left V 3 bases short and J 4 bases short, with 10 bases between. The CDR3 bases are TGTGCCAGCTCACCGGGGATTACTAATCAGCCCCAGCATTTT. This gives the protein CASSPGITNQPQHF.